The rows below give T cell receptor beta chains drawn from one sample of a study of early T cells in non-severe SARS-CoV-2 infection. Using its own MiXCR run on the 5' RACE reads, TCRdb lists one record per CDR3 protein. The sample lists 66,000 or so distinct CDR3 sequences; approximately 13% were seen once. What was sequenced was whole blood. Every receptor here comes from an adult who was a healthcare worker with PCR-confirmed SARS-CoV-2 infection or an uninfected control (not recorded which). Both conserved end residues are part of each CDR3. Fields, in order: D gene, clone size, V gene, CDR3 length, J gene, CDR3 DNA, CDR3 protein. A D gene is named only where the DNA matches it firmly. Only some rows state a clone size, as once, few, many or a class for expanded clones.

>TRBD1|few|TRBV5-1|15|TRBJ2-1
TGCGCCAGCAGCTTACGGGGAAAAGGGGGCGATGAGCAGTTCTTC
CASSLRGKGGDEQFF
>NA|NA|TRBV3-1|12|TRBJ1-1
TGTGCCAGCAGCCAAGATAGGGATGAAGCTTTCTTT
CASSQDRDEAFF
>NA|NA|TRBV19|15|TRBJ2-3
TGTGCCAGTAGAGAAGGAGGGGGACACACAGATACGCAGTATTTT
CASREGGGHTDTQYF
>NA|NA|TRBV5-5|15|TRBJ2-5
TGTGCCAGCAGCGGCGCCCTTACTGGGGGGGAGACCCAGTACTTC
CASSGALTGGETQYF
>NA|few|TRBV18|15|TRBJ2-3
TGTGCCAGCTCACCACCAGAGGTCGGCACAGATACGCAGTATTTT
CASSPPEVGTDTQYF
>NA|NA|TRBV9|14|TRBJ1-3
TGTGCCAGCAGTGGGACTAATACTGGAAACACCATATATTTT
CASSGTNTGNTIYF
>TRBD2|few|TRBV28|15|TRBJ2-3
TGTGCCAGCAGGGGAGCGGGAGCCTACACAGATACGCAGTATTTT
CASRGAGAYTDTQYF
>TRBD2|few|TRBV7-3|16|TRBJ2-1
TGTGCCAGCAGCTTAGAAGGACTAGCGTATTACAATGAGCAGTTCTTC
CASSLEGLAYYNEQFF
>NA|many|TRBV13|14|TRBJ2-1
TGTGCCAGCAGCTTAGAGGGCAGTGACAATGAGCAGTTCTTC
CASSLEGSDNEQFF
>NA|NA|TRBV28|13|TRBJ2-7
TGTGCCAGCAGTCGGTTGAGCTCCTACGAGCAGTACTTC
CASSRLSSYEQYF
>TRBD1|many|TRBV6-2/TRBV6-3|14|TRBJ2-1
TGTGCCAGCAGGGGACAGGGGCCCTACAATGAGCAGTTCTTC
CASRGQGPYNEQFF
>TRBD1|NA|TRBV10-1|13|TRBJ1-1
TGCGCCAGCAGTGAGAGGCGGGACAGGGCAACTTTCTTT
CASSERRDRATFF
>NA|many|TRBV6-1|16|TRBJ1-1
TGTGCCAGCAGTGAAGGTGAAGGACACGCGAACACTGAAGCTTTCTTT
CASSEGEGHANTEAFF
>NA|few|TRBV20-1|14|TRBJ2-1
TGCAGTGCTACAGGACAGTCCTCCTACAATGAGCAGTTCTTC
CSATGQSSYNEQFF
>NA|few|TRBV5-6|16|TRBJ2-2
TGTGCCAGCAGCCTATGGACCCCTTCGGGGACCGGGGAGCTGTTTTTT
CASSLWTPSGTGELFF
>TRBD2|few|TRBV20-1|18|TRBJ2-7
TGCAGTGCTAGAGAAGTTCGGAGCGGGAGGTTGATCCCCTACGAGCAGTACTTC
CSAREVRSGRLIPYEQYF
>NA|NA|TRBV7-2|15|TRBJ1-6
TGTGCCAGCAGCTTAGTGGGGGGCCTGGATTCACCCCTCCACTTT
CASSLVGGLDSPLHF
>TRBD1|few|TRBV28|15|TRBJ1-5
TGTGCCAGCAGTTATGACAGGGGAGAGAATCAGCCCCAGCATTTT
CASSYDRGENQPQHF
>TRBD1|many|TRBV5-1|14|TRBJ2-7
TGCGCCAGCAGCTTAGCCGGGACAGGGGGCGAGCAGTACTTC
CASSLAGTGGEQYF
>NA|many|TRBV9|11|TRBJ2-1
TGTGCCAGCAGCGTCGGATACCAGCAGTTCTTC
CASSVGYQQFF
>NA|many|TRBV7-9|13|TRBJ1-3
TGTGCCAGCAGCTTACCACCGGAAAACACCATATATTTT
CASSLPPENTIYF
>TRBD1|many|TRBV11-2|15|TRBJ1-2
TGTGCCAGCAGCCCGCGGGACAGGCTCGTGGGTGGCTACACCTTC
CASSPRDRLVGGYTF
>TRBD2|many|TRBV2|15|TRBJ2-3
TGTGCCAGCAGAGGGCTAGCGGGGCGCACAGATACGCAGTATTTT
CASRGLAGRTDTQYF
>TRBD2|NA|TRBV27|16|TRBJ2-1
TGTGCCAGCAGTTTGAAGAACGGGAGGGCCCACAATGAGCAGTTCTTC
CASSLKNGRAHNEQFF
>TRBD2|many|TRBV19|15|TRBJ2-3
TGTGCCAGTACTTCTAGCGGGCTTAGCACAGATACGCAGTATTTT
CASTSSGLSTDTQYF
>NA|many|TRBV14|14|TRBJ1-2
TGTGCCAGCAGCCAACACGGGGGGCCATTCGGCTACACCTTC
CASSQHGGPFGYTF
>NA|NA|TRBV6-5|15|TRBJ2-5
TGTGCCAGCAGTTCCCCGCAGGGATTCCAAGAGACCCAGTACTTC
CASSSPQGFQETQYF
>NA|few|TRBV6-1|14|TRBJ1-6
TGTGCCAGCAGGACCCCAGGAAATAATTCACCCCTCCACTTT
CASRTPGNNSPLHF
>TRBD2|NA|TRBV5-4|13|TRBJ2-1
TGTGCCAGTCTAGCGGGGGTAAACAATGAGCAGTTCTTC
CASLAGVNNEQFF
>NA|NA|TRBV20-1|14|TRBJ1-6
TGCAGTGCTCCAAAAGGGATTATCTATTCACCCCTCCACTTT
CSAPKGIIYSPLHF
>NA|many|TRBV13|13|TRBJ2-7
TGTGCCAGCAGCTTAGGGATCTCCTACGAGCAGTACTTC
CASSLGISYEQYF
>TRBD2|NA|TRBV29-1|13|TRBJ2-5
TGCAGCGTTGAACCCCGGGGGGGAGAGACCCAGTACTTC
CSVEPRGGETQYF
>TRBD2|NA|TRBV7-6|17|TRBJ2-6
TGTGCCAGCAGCCCAGGGACTAGCGTAACTGGGGCCAACGTCCTGACTTTC
CASSPGTSVTGANVLTF
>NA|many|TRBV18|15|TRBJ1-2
TGTGCCAGCTCACCTGACCGGACGGCTCCCTATGGCTACACCTTC
CASSPDRTAPYGYTF
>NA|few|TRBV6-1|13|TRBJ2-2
TGTGCCAGCAGTGATATGGGACCCGGGGAGCTGTTTTTT
CASSDMGPGELFF
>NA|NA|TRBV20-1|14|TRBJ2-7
TGCAGTGTCACAGGTTTAAGGGGAGCTTACGAGCAGTACTTC
CSVTGLRGAYEQYF
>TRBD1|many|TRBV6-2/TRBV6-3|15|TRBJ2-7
TGTGCCAGCAGTTACGGGACAGGAGTCTTAGGCGAGCAGTACTTC
CASSYGTGVLGEQYF
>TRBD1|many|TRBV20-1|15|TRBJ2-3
TGCAGTGCGGGCCGGGGACAGGGCGTAACAGATACGCAGTATTTT
CSAGRGQGVTDTQYF
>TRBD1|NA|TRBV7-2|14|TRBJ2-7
TGTGCCAGCAGCTCCACAGACGGACAGGGAAGGCAGTACTTC
CASSSTDGQGRQYF
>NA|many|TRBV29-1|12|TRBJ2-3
TGCAGCGTTGATCACGGAACAGATACGCAGTATTTT
CSVDHGTDTQYF
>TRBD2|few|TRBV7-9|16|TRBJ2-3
TGTGCCAGCAGACCGAAAGCTAGCGGTTTCACAGATACGCAGTATTTT
CASRPKASGFTDTQYF
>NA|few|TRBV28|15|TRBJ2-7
TGTGCCACCCTCCCGCCCGGGACCACCGACTACGAGCAGTACTTC
CATLPPGTTDYEQYF
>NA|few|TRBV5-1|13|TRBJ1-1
TGCGCCAGCAGCTTGGCGATTGCTACTGAAGCTTTCTTT
CASSLAIATEAFF
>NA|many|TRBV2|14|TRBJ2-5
TGTGCCAGCAGTGGTAGCGGTTCGGAGGGGGCCCAGTACTTC
CASSGSGSEGAQYF
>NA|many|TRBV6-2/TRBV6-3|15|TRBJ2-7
TGTGCCAGCAGCCTAGGACGGGCTATCGTGGGGGAGCAGTACTTC
CASSLGRAIVGEQYF
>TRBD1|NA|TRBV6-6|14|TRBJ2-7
TGTGCCAGCAGTCCAGGGGGTGTTGAGTTCGAGCAGTACTTC
CASSPGGVEFEQYF
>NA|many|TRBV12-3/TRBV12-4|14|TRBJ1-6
TGTGCCAGCAGTTTAGGACAGAATAATTCACCCCTCCACTTT
CASSLGQNNSPLHF
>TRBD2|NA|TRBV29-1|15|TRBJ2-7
TGCAGCGTTGAGGGGGCTAGCGGGAGGACCTCGGAGCAGTACTTC
CSVEGASGRTSEQYF
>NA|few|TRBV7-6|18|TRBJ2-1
TGTGCCAGCAGCTTAGGGACAGCCAACACAGTTTTCTACAATGAGCAGTTCTTC
CASSLGTANTVFYNEQFF
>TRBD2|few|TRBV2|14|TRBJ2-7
TGTGCCAGCAGTCGACTAGCGGGAGCCTACGAGCAGTACTTC
CASSRLAGAYEQYF